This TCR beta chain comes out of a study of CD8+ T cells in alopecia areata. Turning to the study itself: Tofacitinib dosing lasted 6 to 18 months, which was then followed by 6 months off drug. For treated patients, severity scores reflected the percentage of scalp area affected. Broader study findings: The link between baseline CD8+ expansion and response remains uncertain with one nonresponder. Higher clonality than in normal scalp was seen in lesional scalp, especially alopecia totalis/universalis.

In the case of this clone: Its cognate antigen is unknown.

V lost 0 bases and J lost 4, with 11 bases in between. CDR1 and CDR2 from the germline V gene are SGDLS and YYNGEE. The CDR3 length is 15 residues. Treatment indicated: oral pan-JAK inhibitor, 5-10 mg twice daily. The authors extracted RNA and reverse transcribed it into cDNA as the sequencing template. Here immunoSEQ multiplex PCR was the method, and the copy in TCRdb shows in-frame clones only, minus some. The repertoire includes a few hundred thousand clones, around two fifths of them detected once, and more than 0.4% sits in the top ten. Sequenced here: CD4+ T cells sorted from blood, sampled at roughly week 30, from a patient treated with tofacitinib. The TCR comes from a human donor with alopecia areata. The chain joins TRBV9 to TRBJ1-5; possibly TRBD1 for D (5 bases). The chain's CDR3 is CASSVGRGDNQPQHF. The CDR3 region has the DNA TGTGCCAGCAGCGTAGGTCGGGGGGATAATCAGCCCCAGCATTTT.